Listed here are 29 T cell receptor beta chains from one sample, sequenced in a study of cytomegalovirus exposure and HLA in healthy donors. Primers: 60 Vbeta forward and 13 Jbeta reverse. Clones were read by immunoSEQ multiplex PCR, and TCRdb kept only the in-frame ones, dropping some. The repertoire consists of around 110,000 clones, with around 80% occurring once and the leading ten covering 3.5% to 4.5%. The sequencing sample was made of PBMCs. The receptor source for this set is a young man in good health and CMV-seropositive.

A remark on this clone: At one end, the junction sequence differs from germline, possibly due to a read error. The CDR3 region has the DNA TGTTCCAGCACCAGGGTCTATGAGCAGTTCTTC. It codes for CSSTRVYEQFF. V and J are TRBV7-9 and TRBJ2-1; perhaps TRBD1 as D (5 bases). CDR3 length equals 11 residues. Germline V gene lookup returns CDR1 SEHNR and CDR2 FQNEAQ (reference sequence).

V and J are TRBV2 and TRBJ1-2; D call uncertain. CDR1 is SNHLY and CDR2 is FYNNEI in the germline V gene. Deletions cut 3 bases from V and 6 bases from J, with 8 bases between. The CDR3 has 12 residues. The CDR3 here is CASSESGDGYTF. CDR3 coding DNA: TGTGCCAGCAGTGAGTCCGGGGATGGCTACACCTTC. Based on the CDR3 plus reference TRBV2 and TRBJ1-2, the full variable domain is EPEVTQTPSHQVTQMGQEVILRCVPISNHLYFYWYRQILGQKVEFLVSFYNNEISEKSEIFDDQFSVERPDGSNFTLKIRSTKLEDSAMYFCASSESGDGYTFGSGTRLTVV.

The chain employs TRBV9 and TRBJ2-1; possibly TRBD2 for D (5 bases). From germline, CDR1 is SGDLS and CDR2 YYNGEE. The CDR3 runs to 14 residues. V was clipped by 4 bases and J by 6 bases, with 14 bases between them. CDR3 loop: CASSTEDFTNEQFF. The DNA of the CDR3 is TGTGCCAGCAGCACCGAGGACTTCACCAATGAGCAGTTCTTC. Variable domain in full (rest from reference TRBV9 and TRBJ2-1): DSGVTQTPKHLITATGQRVTLRCSPRSGDLSVYWYQQSLDQGLQFLIQYYNGEERAKGNILERFSAQQFPDLHSELNLSSLELGDSALYFCASSTEDFTNEQFFGPGTRLTVL.

The rearrangement uses TRBV4-2 and TRBJ1-3; D is uncertain. V was pared by 0 bases and J by 0 bases, with 9 bases between. This CDR3 is built from 16 residues. Per the germline V gene, CDR1 is LGHNA and CDR2 is YNFKEQ. CDR3 DNA: TGTGCCAGCAGCCAAGATTACGTGGCCTCTGGAAACACCATATATTTT. It codes for CASSQDYVASGNTIYF.

This clone was seen just once. This chain uses TRBV4-1 with TRBJ2-5; 9 nucleotides match TRBD2. This CDR3 spans 14 amino acids. J gave up 9 bases and V 1 base, and 6 bases lay outside the gene matches. Germline CDR1 and CDR2: MGHRA and YSYEKL. Here the CDR3 reads CASSQGRGGLPQYF. The CDR3 region has the DNA TGCGCCAGCAGCCAAGGGCGGGGGGGCCTTCCCCAGTACTTC.

This clone was detected only once. Germline and junction disagree at one end, which may indicate a read error. This chain connects TRBV11-2 to TRBJ2-4, with D possibly being TRBD1 (6 bases). The CDR3 has 16 residues. Germline loops: CDR1 SGHAT, CDR2 FQNNGV. The CDR3 nucleotides read TGTGCCAGCAGGATTATCAGGGGTCCTAGCAAAAACAGTCAGTACTTC. It specifies CASRIIRGPSKNSQYF.

The chain links TRBV5-6 to TRBJ1-3; tentatively, D is TRBD1 (6 bases). The V and J ends lost 0 bases and 4 bases respectively, with 11 bases between them. The CDR3 consists of 15 residues. Germline V gene lookup returns CDR1 SGHDT and CDR2 YYEEEE. The CDR3 is CASSLGWGQGNTIYF. As DNA, the CDR3 is TGTGCCAGCAGCTTGGGGTGGGGACAAGGAAACACCATATATTTT.

This chain uses TRBV28 with TRBJ2-4; a possible D gene is TRBD1 (6 bases). The CDR3 is 12 residues long. Germline V gene sequence: CDR1 MDHEN, CDR2 SYDVKM. The germline V and J ends were trimmed by 5 bases and 14 bases, with 16 bases remaining between them. The CDR3 DNA sequence: TGTGCCAGCAGTACCCCTGGACAGCGCAAGTACTTC. Its translation is CASSTPGQRKYF.

This clone was observed a single time. The chain is built from TRBV4-2 and TRBJ2-1, with 13 bases lining up with TRBD2. The CDR3 has 19 amino acids. Per germline, CDR1 LGHNA and CDR2 YNFKEQ. J gave up 6 bases and V 0 bases, and 11 bases lay outside the gene matches. CDR3 region: CASSQDPKLAGGSTNEQFF. In nucleotides, the CDR3 is TGTGCCAGCAGCCAAGATCCGAAACTAGCGGGGGGGTCTACCAATGAGCAGTTCTTC.

This chain links TRBV28 with TRBJ2-3; no definite D call. The V end was cut by 5 bases, the J end by 4 bases, with 4 bases between. From germline, CDR1 is MDHEN and CDR2 SYDVKM. The CDR3 is 11 residues long. In DNA form, the CDR3 reads TGTGCCAGCAGTATAGCAGATACGCAGTATTTT. Encoded protein: CASSIADTQYF. The full variable domain, completed using reference TRBV28 and TRBJ2-3, is DVKVTQSSRYLVKRTGEKVFLECVQDMDHENMFWYRQDPGLGLRLIYFSYDVKMKEKGDIPEGYSVSREKKERFSLILESASTNQTSMYLCASSIADTQYFGPGTRLTVL.

J is TRBJ2-7 and V is TRBV7-9; D might be TRBD1 (6 bases). The germline gives CDR1 SEHNR, CDR2 FQNEAQ (reference sequence). V lost 2 bases and J 0 bases, leaving 11 bases between the germline ends. The CDR3 is 15 residues long. In DNA, the CDR3 is TGTGCCAGCAGCTTATTCGCAGGGGCCTCCTACGAGCAGTACTTC. Its protein product is CASSLFAGASYEQYF.

A single count supports this clone. V is TRBV6-5 and J is TRBJ2-5; 9 nucleotides line up with TRBD1. The last part of the DNA fits TRBJ2-7 better; the J call may be wrong. Germline V gene lookup returns CDR1 MNHEY and CDR2 SVGAGI. This CDR3 region has 14 residues. CDR3 nucleotide sequence: TGTGCCAGCAGTGCCGGGACAGGGTTTGGCGAGCAGTACTTC. This gives the protein CASSAGTGFGEQYF.

The chain links TRBV6-5 to TRBJ1-3; D is possibly TRBD1 (5 bases). This CDR3 contains 14 residues. V was pared by 0 bases and J by 9 bases, with 12 bases between. Per the germline V gene, CDR1 is MNHEY and CDR2 is SVGAGI. Written as DNA, the CDR3 is TGTGCCAGCAGTTACTCCGATCAGGGTTTCACCATATATTTT. This gives the protein CASSYSDQGFTIYF.

The J gene is TRBJ2-7, the V gene TRBV4-2; 8 positions match TRBD2. Germline V gene lookup returns CDR1 LGHNA and CDR2 YNFKEQ. The V gene end was trimmed by 0 bases and the J gene end by 7 bases; junction bases not matched to a gene: 5. The CDR3 contains 14 residues. The CDR3 bases are TGTGCCAGCAGCCAAGATGATCTAGCGGGTGAGCAGTACTTC. Residues: CASSQDDLAGEQYF.

This clone turned up a few times. J is TRBJ1-3 and V is TRBV5-4, with D possibly TRBD1 on 5 matching bases. Germline V CDR1 and CDR2: SGHNT, YYREEE (reference sequence). With 3 bases removed from V and 4 bases from J, the gap between germline ends came to 11 bases. The CDR3 runs 14 residues. The CDR3 spells CASSSRDSGNTIYF. The CDR3 DNA reads as TGTGCCAGCAGCTCCAGGGATTCGGGAAACACCATATATTTT.

This clone was observed once. The chain is built from TRBV6-4 and TRBJ2-1, with D possibly being TRBD1 (5 bases). Trimming shortened V by 3 bases and J by 7 bases, and 13 bases separated the two germline ends. The germline CDR1 and CDR2 sequences are MRHNA and SNTAGT. The CDR3 has 14 residues. Here the CDR3 reads CASSEAQGNNEQFF. The CDR3 DNA reads TGTGCCAGCAGTGAGGCGCAGGGTAATAATGAGCAGTTCTTC.

The chain has TRBV7-2 and TRBJ2-5, with D possibly matching TRBD2 (6 bases). The CDR3 consists of 15 residues. CDR1 and CDR2 (germline): SGHTA, FQGNSA. V gave up 3 bases and J gave up 3 bases, with 14 bases separating them. Here the CDR3 reads CASSFAPSAEETQYF. DNA of the CDR3: TGTGCCAGCAGCTTCGCCCCTAGCGCTGAAGAGACCCAGTACTTC. Supplemented by reference TRBV7-2 and TRBJ2-5, the full variable domain reads GAGVSQSPSNKVTEKGKDVELRCDPISGHTALYWYRQSLGQGLEFLIYFQGNSAPDKSGLPSDRFSAERTGGSVSTLTIQRTQQEDSAVYLCASSFAPSAEETQYFGPGTRLLVL.

The V call is TRBV7-9, the J call TRBJ1-1; perhaps TRBD1 as D (6 bases). The CDR3 length is 13 residues. The ends were cut back, 2 bases at V and 4 bases at J, with 8 bases in the middle. CDR1 and CDR2 (germline): SEHNR, FQNEAQ (reference sequence). Here the CDR3 DNA reads TGTGCCAGCAGCTTAATAGGGGGCACTGAAGCTTTCTTT. Amino acid sequence: CASSLIGGTEAFF.

V gene TRBV2 combines with J gene TRBJ1-1, with 9 bases aligning to TRBD1. The CDR3 has 17 amino acids. J gave up 3 bases and V 5 bases, and 13 bases lay outside the gene matches. Germline assignment: CDR1 SNHLY and CDR2 FYNNEI. The CDR3 spells CASSLPGQGTGDTEAFF. The CDR3 DNA is TGTGCCAGCAGTCTGCCGGGACAGGGTACGGGAGACACTGAAGCTTTCTTT.

The chain combines TRBV5-1 with TRBJ2-7, with TRBD2 matching 9 bases. With the DNA end fitting TRBJ2-1 better, the J assignment may be wrong. Germline loops: CDR1 SGHRS, CDR2 YFSETQ. The CDR3 sequence is 16 residues long. CDR3 sequence (DNA): TGCGCCAGCAGCTTGATCGGCGGGGGGGCACGGAATGAGCAGTTCTTC. Translated: CASSLIGGGARNEQFF.

J is TRBJ1-2 and V is TRBV5-1; 11 positions agree with TRBD1. This CDR3 spans 16 amino acids. Germline V gene data show CDR1 as SGHRS and CDR2 as YFSETQ. Germline trimming cut 4 bases from V and 2 bases from J; bases unmatched to any gene: 7. CDR3 in DNA: TGCGCCAGCAGCGACGGGACAGGGGGACGAAACTATGGCTACACCTTC. It specifies CASSDGTGGRNYGYTF.

V usage is TRBV7-9 and J usage is TRBJ2-1, with D perhaps TRBD2 (6 bases). CDR1 is SEHNR and CDR2 is FQNEAQ in the germline V gene (reference sequence). V dropped 7 bases and J dropped 3 bases, with 7 bases sitting between them. The length of the CDR3 is 12 residues. As DNA, the CDR3 is TGTGCCAGCATGGACTACTACAATGAGCAGTTCTTC. Translated, it gives CASMDYYNEQFF.

This chain uses TRBV19 with TRBJ2-7, with TRBD2 identical over 10 bases. The V gene's germline CDR1 is LNHDA and CDR2 SQIVND (reference sequence). The CDR3 extends over 14 amino acids. V was clipped by 4 bases and J by 3 bases; unmatched bases: 3. DNA for the CDR3: TGTGCCAGTAGTACTAGCGGGGGTTACTACGAGCAGTACTTC. This encodes CASSTSGGYYEQYF.

V usage is TRBV5-4 and J usage is TRBJ2-1; 13 positions agree with TRBD2. This CDR3 spans 16 amino acids. Trimming at V came to 4 bases and at J to 5 bases, leaving 6 bases not matched to a gene. CDR1 and CDR2 from the germline V gene are SGHNT and YYREEE (reference sequence). Written as DNA, the CDR3 is TGTGCCAGCAGCCGGACTAGCGGGAGCGGCAACAATGAGCAGTTCTTC. Its protein product is CASSRTSGSGNNEQFF.

The chain employs TRBV20-1 and TRBJ1-2; the D gene is possibly TRBD1 (5 bases). The CDR3 has 10 amino acids. V shed 6 bases and J shed 7 bases, with 9 bases lying between them. From germline, CDR1 is DFQATT and CDR2 SNEGSKA (reference sequence). CDR3 DNA sequence: TGCAGTGCCCACGGGGGTGGCTACACCTTC. Translating it yields CSAHGGGYTF.

The rearrangement links TRBV7-3 to TRBJ2-7; TRBD1 matches 9 bases. Germline V CDR1 and CDR2: SGHTA, FQGTGA. The ends lost 6 bases at V and 3 bases at J; junction bases unmatched: 6. This CDR3 spans 14 amino acids. The CDR3 sequence is CASSRTGQGYEQYF. CDR3 nucleotide sequence: TGTGCCAGCAGTCGTACGGGACAGGGCTACGAGCAGTACTTC.

This chain links TRBV6-5 with TRBJ2-2, with TRBD2 matching 9 bases. The CDR3 consists of 15 residues. The V gene's germline CDR1 is MNHEY and CDR2 SVGAGI. With V trimmed by 5 bases and J by 3 bases, 4 bases remained unmatched. Here the CDR3 DNA reads TGTGCCAGCAGTGGGTCTAGCGGGGACACCGGGGAGCTGTTTTTT. It specifies CASSGSSGDTGELFF.

This clone has a handful of counts. The CDR3 loop is CASSFGQGGNEQFF. CDR3 in DNA: TGTGCCAGCTCATTCGGACAGGGGGGCAATGAGCAGTTCTTC. V gene TRBV18 combines with J gene TRBJ2-1, with TRBD1 matching over 10 bases. CDR1 and CDR2 from the germline V gene are KGHSH and LQKENI. With V trimmed by 5 bases and J by 6 bases, 4 bases remained unmatched. CDR3 size: 14 residues. The full variable domain, in which reference TRBV18 and TRBJ2-1 provide the parts outside the CDR3, is NAGVMQNPRHLVRRRGQEARLRCSPMKGHSHVYWYRQLPEEGLKFMVYLQKENIIDESGMPKERFSAEFPKEGPSILRIQQVVRGDSAAYFCASSFGQGGNEQFFGPGTRLTVL.

The chain recombines TRBV27 with TRBJ2-5, with D tentatively TRBD2 (6 bases). The V and J ends lost 2 bases and 11 bases respectively, with 12 bases between them. This CDR3 comprises 12 residues. Germline CDR1 reads MNHEY; CDR2 reads SMNVEV (reference sequence). CDR3 loop: CASSLIGGEQYF. DNA for the CDR3: TGTGCCAGCAGTTTAATCGGGGGTGAGCAGTACTTC.